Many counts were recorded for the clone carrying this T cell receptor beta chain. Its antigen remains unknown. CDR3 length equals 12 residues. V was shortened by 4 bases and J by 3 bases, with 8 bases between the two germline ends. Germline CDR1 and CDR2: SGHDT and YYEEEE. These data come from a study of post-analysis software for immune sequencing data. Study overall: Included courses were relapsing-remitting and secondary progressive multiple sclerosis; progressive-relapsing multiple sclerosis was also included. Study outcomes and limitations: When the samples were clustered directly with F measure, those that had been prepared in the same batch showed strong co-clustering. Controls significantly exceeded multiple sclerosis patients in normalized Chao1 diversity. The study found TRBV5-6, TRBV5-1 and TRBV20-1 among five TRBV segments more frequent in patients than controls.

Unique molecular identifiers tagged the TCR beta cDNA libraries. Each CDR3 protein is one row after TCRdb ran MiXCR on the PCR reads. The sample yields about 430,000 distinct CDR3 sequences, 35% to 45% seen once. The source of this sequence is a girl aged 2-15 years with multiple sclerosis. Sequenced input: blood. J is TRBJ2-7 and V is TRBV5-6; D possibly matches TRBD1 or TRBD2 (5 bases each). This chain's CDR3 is CASSQGRYEQYF. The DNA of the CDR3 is TGTGCCAGCAGCCAGGGACGCTACGAGCAGTACTTC.